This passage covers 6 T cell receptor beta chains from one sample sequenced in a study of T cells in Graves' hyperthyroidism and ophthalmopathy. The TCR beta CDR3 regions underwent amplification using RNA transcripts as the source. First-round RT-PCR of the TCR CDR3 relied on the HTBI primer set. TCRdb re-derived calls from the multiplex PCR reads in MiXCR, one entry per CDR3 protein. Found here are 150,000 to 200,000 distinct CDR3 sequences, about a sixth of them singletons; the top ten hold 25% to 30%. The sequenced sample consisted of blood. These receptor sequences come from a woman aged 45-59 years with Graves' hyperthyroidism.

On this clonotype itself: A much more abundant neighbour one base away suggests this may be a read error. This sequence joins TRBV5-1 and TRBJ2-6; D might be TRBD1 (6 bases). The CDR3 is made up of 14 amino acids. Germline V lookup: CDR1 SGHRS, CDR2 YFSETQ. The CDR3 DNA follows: TGCGCCAGCAGCTTGGGGCCCTTGGGGGCGGTCCCGACTTTC. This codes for CASSLGPLGAVPTF.

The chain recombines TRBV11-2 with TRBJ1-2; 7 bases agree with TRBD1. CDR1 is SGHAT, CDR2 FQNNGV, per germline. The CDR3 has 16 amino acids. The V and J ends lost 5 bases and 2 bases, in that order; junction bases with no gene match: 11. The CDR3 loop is CASSGQHGQENYGYTF. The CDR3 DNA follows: TGTGCCAGCAGCGGTCAACATGGACAGGAGAACTATGGCTACACCTTC.

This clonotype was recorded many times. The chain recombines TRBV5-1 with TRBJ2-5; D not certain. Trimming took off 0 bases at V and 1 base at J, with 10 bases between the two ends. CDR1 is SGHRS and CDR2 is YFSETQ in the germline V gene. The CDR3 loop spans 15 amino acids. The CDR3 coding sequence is TGCGCCAGCAGCTTGGCGGTAGAGGTCCAAGAGACCCAGTACTTC. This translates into CASSLAVEVQETQYF.

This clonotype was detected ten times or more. The CDR3 sequence is CASSKTRAGGGKETQYF. DNA of the CDR3: TGTGCCAGCAGCAAAACCCGAGCGGGGGGGGGGAAAGAGACCCAGTACTTC. The rearrangement uses TRBV7-2 and TRBJ2-5; 10 bases match TRBD2. V shed 5 bases, J shed 3 bases, and the junction held 12 bases outside the gene matches. The CDR3 is 17 amino acids. The germline CDR1 and CDR2 sequences are SGHTA and FQGNSA.

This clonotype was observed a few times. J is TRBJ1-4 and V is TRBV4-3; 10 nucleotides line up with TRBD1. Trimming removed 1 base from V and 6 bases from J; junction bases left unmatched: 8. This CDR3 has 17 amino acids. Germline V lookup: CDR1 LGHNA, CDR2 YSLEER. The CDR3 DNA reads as TGCGCCAGCAGCCAAGGTTTCGTCGGGACAGGGGATGAAAAACTGTTTTTT. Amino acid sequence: CASSQGFVGTGDEKLFF.

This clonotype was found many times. For the CDR3, the DNA is TGCGCCAGCAGCTTGGTCCCAGCCGGGGAGCTGTTTTTT. Translating it yields CASSLVPAGELFF. The V gene is TRBV5-1, the J gene TRBJ2-2, with unresolved D. Germline CDR1 and CDR2: SGHRS and YFSETQ. There are 13 residues in the CDR3. The V gene lost 0 bases and the J gene lost 6 bases, with 6 bases spanning the gap.